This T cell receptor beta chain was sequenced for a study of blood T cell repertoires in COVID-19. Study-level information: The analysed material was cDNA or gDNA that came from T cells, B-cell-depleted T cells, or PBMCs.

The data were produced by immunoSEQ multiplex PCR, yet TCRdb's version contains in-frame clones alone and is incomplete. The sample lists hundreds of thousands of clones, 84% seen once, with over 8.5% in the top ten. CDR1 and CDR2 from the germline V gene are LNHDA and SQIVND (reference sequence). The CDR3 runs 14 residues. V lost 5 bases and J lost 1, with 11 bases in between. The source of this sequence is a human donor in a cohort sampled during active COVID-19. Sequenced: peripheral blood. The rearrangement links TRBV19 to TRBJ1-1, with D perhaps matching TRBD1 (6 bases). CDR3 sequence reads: CASSSPGANTEAFF. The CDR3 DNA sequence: TGTGCCAGTAGTTCCCCAGGGGCGAACACTGAAGCTTTCTTT.